A single sample gave rise to the 10 T cell receptor beta chains below, sequenced in a study of cytomegalovirus exposure and HLA in healthy donors. Use of 60 Vbeta and 13 Jbeta primers characterized the PCR. Some clones are missing from TCRdb's copy, which holds only in-frame ones; the method was immunoSEQ multiplex PCR. The sample yields 70,000 to 95,000 clones, more than 75% seen once. Sequencing input: PBMCs. Receptors originate from a man aged 18 to 29 in good health and CMV-seronegative.

V is TRBV19 and J is TRBJ2-5; D is possibly TRBD2 (6 bases). The ends were cut back, 0 bases at V and 4 bases at J, with 12 bases in the middle. This CDR3 has 15 amino acids. Germline V CDR1 and CDR2: LNHDA, SQIVND (reference sequence). The CDR3 sequence: CASSIDHVEGETQYF. In nucleotides, the CDR3 is TGTGCCAGTAGTATAGATCACGTGGAGGGAGAGACCCAGTACTTC.

This clone has only one observation. The J gene is TRBJ2-7, the V gene TRBV5-6; 15 bases fit TRBD2. There are 15 residues in the CDR3. The trim removed 3 bases at V and 4 bases at J, leaving 2 bases unmatched. Germline CDR1 reads SGHDT; CDR2 reads YYEEEE. The CDR3: CASSYGTSGGYEQYF. CDR3 coding DNA: TGTGCCAGCAGCTATGGGACTAGCGGGGGGTACGAGCAGTACTTC.

V and J are TRBV14 and TRBJ2-7; a possible D gene is TRBD2 (5 bases). Per the germline V gene, CDR1 is SGHDN and CDR2 is FVKESK. This CDR3 comprises 14 residues. V was trimmed by 9 bases and J by 0 bases, leaving 15 bases between them. CDR3 sequence (DNA): TGTGCCAGTGGAGGTTGGATAAGCTCCTACGAGCAGTACTTC. Protein product: CASGGWISSYEQYF. Looking up the rest from reference TRBV14 and TRBJ2-7 gives the full variable domain: EAGVTQFPSHSVIEKGQTVTLRCDPISGHDNLYWYRRVMGKEIKFLLHFVKESKQDESGMPNNRFLAERTGGTYSTLKVQPAELEDSGVYFCASGGWISSYEQYFGPGTRLTVT.

V and J are TRBV7-2 and TRBJ2-7; 8 bases agree with TRBD2. The CDR3 contains 16 residues. Germline CDR1 reads SGHTA; CDR2 reads FQGNSA. The junction had 7 bases not matched to a gene; V was cut back by 1 base and J by 2 bases. The chain's CDR3 is CASSLERGRYPYEQYF. CDR3 nucleotides: TGTGCCAGCAGCTTAGAGCGGGGGAGGTATCCCTACGAGCAGTACTTC.

This rearrangement joins TRBV30 to TRBJ1-4; 7 bases agree with TRBD1. CDR1 and CDR2 from the germline V gene are GTSNPN and SVGIG (reference sequence). The CDR3 spans 14 residues. The J segment lost 3 bases and the V segment lost 1 base, leaving 2 bases of the junction unmatched. CDR3 sequence (DNA): TGTGCCTGGAGTGATGGGACAGCTAATGAAAAACTGTTTTTT. This encodes CAWSDGTANEKLFF. The whole variable domain, filled in from reference TRBV30 and TRBJ1-4, reads SQTIHQWPATLVQPVGSPLSLECTVEGTSNPNLYWYRQAAGRGLQLLFYSVGIGQISSEVPQNLSASRPQDRQFILSSKKLLLSDSGFYLCAWSDGTANEKLFFGSGTQLSVL.

The chain combines TRBV5-1 with TRBJ1-4; D might be TRBD1 (6 bases). The CDR3 is 15 residues long. Trimming removed 3 bases from V and 0 bases from J, with 9 bases in between. Germline loops: CDR1 SGHRS, CDR2 YFSETQ. CDR3 sequence reads: CASSSQGSTNEKLFF. The CDR3 region has the DNA TGCGCCAGCAGCTCCCAGGGGTCAACTAATGAAAAACTGTTTTTT.

The J gene is TRBJ1-6, the V gene TRBV19; 7 positions match TRBD1. V dropped 5 bases and J dropped 9; count of bases not matched to a gene: 4. CDR3 size: 13 residues. The germline CDR1 and CDR2 sequences are LNHDA and SQIVND (reference sequence). In DNA form, the CDR3 reads TGTGCCAGTAGTGGACAGGTTGTTTCACCCCTCCACTTT. Amino acid sequence: CASSGQVVSPLHF.

About this clone itself: Distinct nucleotide sequences in the sample also encode this CDR3. This chain uses TRBV5-4 with TRBJ1-2; 7 bases are shared with TRBD1. Germline CDR1 SGHNT, CDR2 YYREEE (reference sequence). Trimming removed 4 bases from V and 2 bases from J; junction bases left unmatched: 8. The CDR3 consists of 15 residues. DNA of the CDR3: TGTGCCAGCAGCCCGAACCTACAGGGGAACTATGGCTACACCTTC. Its protein is CASSPNLQGNYGYTF.

In this sample, this clone turned up a few times. The V call is TRBV15, the J call TRBJ2-2; TRBD1 aligns across 8 bases. Per germline, CDR1 LNHNV and CDR2 YYDKDF (reference sequence). J was trimmed by 1 base and V by 5 bases; bases with no gene match: 3. The CDR3 runs 15 residues. The CDR3 bases are TGTGCCACCAGCCCGGGACAGGAGAACACCGGGGAGCTGTTTTTT. It codes for CATSPGQENTGELFF.

This chain connects TRBV29-1 to TRBJ2-7; 11 bases line up with TRBD1. V dropped 2 bases and J dropped 11; count of bases not matched to a gene: 8. The CDR3 is made up of 13 amino acids. Germline CDR1 SQVTM, CDR2 ANQGSEA. The DNA for the CDR3 is TGCAGCGTTGAAAGAGGGACAGGGGGAGCTGAGTACTTC. Translated, it gives CSVERGTGGAEYF.